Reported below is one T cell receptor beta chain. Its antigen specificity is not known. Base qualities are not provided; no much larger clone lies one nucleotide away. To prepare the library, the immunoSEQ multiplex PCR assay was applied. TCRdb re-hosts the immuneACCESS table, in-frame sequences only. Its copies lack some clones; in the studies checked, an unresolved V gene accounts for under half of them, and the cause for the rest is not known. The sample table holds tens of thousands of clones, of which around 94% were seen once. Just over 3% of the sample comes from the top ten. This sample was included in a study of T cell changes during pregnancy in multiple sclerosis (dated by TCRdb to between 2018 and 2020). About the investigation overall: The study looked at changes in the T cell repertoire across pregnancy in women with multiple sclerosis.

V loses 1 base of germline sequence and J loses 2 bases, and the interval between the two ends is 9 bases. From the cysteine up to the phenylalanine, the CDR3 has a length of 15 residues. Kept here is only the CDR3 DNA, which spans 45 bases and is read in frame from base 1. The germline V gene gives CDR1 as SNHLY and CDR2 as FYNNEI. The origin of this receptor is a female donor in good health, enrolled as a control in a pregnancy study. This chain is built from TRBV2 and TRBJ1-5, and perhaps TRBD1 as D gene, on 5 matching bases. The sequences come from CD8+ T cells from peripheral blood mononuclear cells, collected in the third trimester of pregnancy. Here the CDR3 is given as CASSEEGRGNQPQHF. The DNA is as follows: TGTGCCAGCAGTGAAGAGGGCAGGGGCAATCAGCCCCAGCATTTT.